This TCR beta chain derives from a study of identical twins. Template switching supplied a universal primer site; unique molecular identifiers were carried on the cDNA. TCRdb reprocessed the 5' RACE reads via MiXCR and lists one record per CDR3 protein. The table records roughly 1,500,000 distinct CDR3 sequences, around 29% of them present only once. Study-level results: Memory repertoires showed no such pattern, whereas abundant cord blood beta clonotypes carried fewer insertions. The study found excess low generation probability among twin-shared out-of-frame alpha sequences.

Everyone who donated was a healthy Caucasian. About this clonotype: Its antigen remains unknown.

The V gene lost 1 base and the J gene lost 2 bases, with 13 bases spanning the gap. Germline V CDR1 and CDR2: SGHAT, FQNNGV. This CDR3 is 16 amino acids long. Sequenced input: cord blood. This receptor was obtained from a newborn girl in good health. This chain joins TRBV11-2 and TRBJ2-3, with D tentatively TRBD2 (6 bases). DNA of the CDR3: TGTGCCAGCAGCTTAGGGGGCGCGGGAATCACAGATACGCAGTATTTT. Translating it yields CASSLGGAGITDTQYF.